The 15 T cell receptor beta chains reported below all come from one sample, sequenced in a study of control samples from healthy donors and cancer patients. Generated by immunoSEQ multiplex PCR, the TCRdb table keeps only in-frame clones and is missing some. The top ten clones hold 15% to 17% of a sample with about 83,000 clones, around 91% of them seen once. Sequencing was performed on blood. The receptors derive from a man younger than 40 in good health.

The rearrangement uses TRBV7-2 and TRBJ2-5; no clear D gene. Trimming shortened V by 2 bases and J by 0 bases, and 7 bases separated the two germline ends. Germline V gene sequence: CDR1 SGHTA, CDR2 FQGNSA. CDR3 length: 14 amino acids. CDR3 in DNA: TGTGCCAGCAGCTTAAGCAGGAACCAAGAGACCCAGTACTTC. Translating it yields CASSLSRNQETQYF. Combining the CDR3 with reference TRBV7-2 and TRBJ2-5 gives the whole variable domain GAGVSQSPSNKVTEKGKDVELRCDPISGHTALYWYRQSLGQGLEFLIYFQGNSAPDKSGLPSDRFSAERTGGSVSTLTIQRTQQEDSAVYLCASSLSRNQETQYFGPGTRLLVL.

This chain uses TRBV18 with TRBJ2-1, with TRBD2 matching over 8 bases. CDR1 and CDR2 from the germline V gene are KGHSH and LQKENI. Trimming took 5 bases from V and 1 from J; bases not matched to a gene: 7. There are 16 residues in the CDR3. Here the CDR3 reads CASSELAGKSYNEQFF. CDR3 in DNA: TGTGCCAGCTCAGAGTTAGCGGGAAAGTCCTACAATGAGCAGTTCTTC.

The rearrangement joins TRBV3-1 (or the pseudogene TRBV3-2) to TRBJ1-2, with D possibly being TRBD1 (5 bases). Trimming removed 3 bases from V and 3 bases from J, with 8 bases in between. The CDR3 loop spans 13 amino acids. Germline CDR1 is LGHDT and CDR2 is YNNKEL (reference sequence). The CDR3 DNA follows: TGTGCCAGCAGCCAGCAGGGCTACTATGGCTACACCTTC. Protein: CASSQQGYYGYTF.

This clone appeared once. The rearrangement links TRBV29-1 to TRBJ1-1; D gene ambiguous. The CDR3 covers 13 residues. V lost 5 bases, J lost 4 bases, and 14 bases lay in between. CDR1 SQVTM and CDR2 ANQGSEA come from the germline V gene. The DNA for the CDR3 is TGCAGCGTTCCCGAGACGGATTCCACTGAAGCTTTCTTT. Translated: CSVPETDSTEAFF.

This clone was seen once. This chain joins TRBV2 and TRBJ2-5; D not certain. CDR3 length: 11 amino acids. Trimming pared 4 bases from V and 4 bases from J, leaving 4 bases between. Germline values: CDR1 SNHLY, CDR2 FYNNEI. The CDR3 nucleotides are TGTGCCAGCAGTGGTGGAGAGACCCAGTACTTC. Protein product: CASSGGETQYF.

A note on this clone: Other DNA sequences in the sample encode the same CDR3. This chain links TRBV24-1 with TRBJ1-1; unclear D gene. The CDR3 sequence is 12 residues long. The ends were cut back, 9 bases at V and 1 base at J, with 8 bases in the middle. Germline CDR1 is KGHDR and CDR2 is SFDVKD. In DNA form, the CDR3 reads TGTGCCACCTCGGACCCGAACACTGAAGCTTTCTTT. Its protein product is CATSDPNTEAFF.

The V gene is TRBV5-4, the J gene TRBJ1-1; D call uncertain. The germline V and J ends were trimmed by 1 base and 0 bases, with 7 bases remaining between them. CDR1 and CDR2 (germline): SGHNT, YYREEE (reference sequence). This CDR3 region has 14 residues. CDR3 coding DNA: TGTGCCAGCAGCTTGCCCCCGATGAACACTGAAGCTTTCTTT. This codes for CASSLPPMNTEAFF.

CDR3 sequence (DNA): TGCGCCAGCAGCGGACGATCGGACGGGGCAGATACGCAGTATTTT. This translates into CASSGRSDGADTQYF. The chain uses TRBV4-1 and TRBJ2-3, with D possibly being TRBD2 (5 bases). Germline V CDR1 and CDR2: MGHRA, YSYEKL. This CDR3 is 15 amino acids long. The ends were cut back, 5 bases at V and 4 bases at J, with 16 bases in the middle.

V and J are TRBV11-2 and TRBJ2-7; D gene unclear. The V gene's germline CDR1 is SGHAT and CDR2 FQNNGV. Trimming took off 0 bases at V and 6 bases at J, with 15 bases between the two ends. This CDR3 region has 15 residues. The CDR3 DNA reads TGTGCCAGCAGCTTAGATTCCATCCCGACGCTCGAGCAGTACTTC. It is translated as CASSLDSIPTLEQYF.

The chain links TRBV3-1 (or the pseudogene TRBV3-2) to TRBJ1-4; no firm D call. This CDR3 comprises 13 residues. Trimming removed 6 bases at V and 7 bases at J, with 12 bases between. In germline, CDR1 is LGHDT, CDR2 YNNKEL (reference sequence). The CDR3 DNA is TGTGCCAGCAGTAAGGGCTGGGGTGAAAAACTGTTTTTT. Residues: CASSKGWGEKLFF.

This chain joins TRBV9 and TRBJ1-3, with D perhaps TRBD1 (6 bases). This CDR3 region has 13 residues. CDR1 and CDR2 (germline): SGDLS, YYNGEE. The ends were cut back, 4 bases at V and 10 bases at J, with 15 bases in the middle. In DNA, the CDR3 is TGTGCCAGCAGCCCCGAGGGGGTCGGAACCATATATTTT. Translated: CASSPEGVGTIYF.

The chain couples TRBV18 to TRBJ1-5, with TRBD1 matching over 8 bases. Per germline, CDR1 KGHSH and CDR2 LQKENI. The CDR3 covers 16 residues. With V trimmed by 3 bases and J by 3 bases, 7 bases remained unmatched. The CDR3: CASSPLMDRDNQPQHF. Here the CDR3 DNA reads TGTGCCAGCTCACCCCTAATGGACAGGGACAATCAGCCCCAGCATTTT.

The chain joins TRBV6-5 to TRBJ1-6, with TRBD1 as a possible D gene (5 bases). This CDR3 is built from 15 residues. The V and J ends lost 6 bases and 0 bases respectively, with 9 bases between them. In germline, CDR1 is MNHEY, CDR2 SVGAGI. The CDR3 protein is CASRGVYSYNSPLHF. For the CDR3, the DNA is TGTGCCAGCAGGGGGGTTTACTCCTATAATTCACCCCTCCACTTT.

The V gene is TRBV15, the J gene TRBJ2-7; 9 nucleotides align to TRBD1. V shed 2 bases and J 4 bases; nucleotides not matched to a gene: 3. CDR1 and CDR2 (germline): LNHNV, YYDKDF (reference sequence). The CDR3 length is 14 residues. CDR3 residues: CATSRWTGVYEQYF. The CDR3 DNA sequence: TGTGCCACCAGCAGATGGACAGGGGTATACGAGCAGTACTTC.

A remark on this clone: This same CDR3 is encoded by further DNA sequences in the sample. The chain employs TRBV3-1 (or the pseudogene TRBV3-2) and TRBJ2-3, with D unclear. CDR3 length: 12 residues. In germline, CDR1 is LGHDT, CDR2 YNNKEL (reference sequence). Deletions cut 6 bases from V and 1 base from J, with 5 bases between. As DNA, the CDR3 is TGTGCCAGCAGTCCCGGCACAGATACGCAGTATTTT. Protein sequence: CASSPGTDTQYF.